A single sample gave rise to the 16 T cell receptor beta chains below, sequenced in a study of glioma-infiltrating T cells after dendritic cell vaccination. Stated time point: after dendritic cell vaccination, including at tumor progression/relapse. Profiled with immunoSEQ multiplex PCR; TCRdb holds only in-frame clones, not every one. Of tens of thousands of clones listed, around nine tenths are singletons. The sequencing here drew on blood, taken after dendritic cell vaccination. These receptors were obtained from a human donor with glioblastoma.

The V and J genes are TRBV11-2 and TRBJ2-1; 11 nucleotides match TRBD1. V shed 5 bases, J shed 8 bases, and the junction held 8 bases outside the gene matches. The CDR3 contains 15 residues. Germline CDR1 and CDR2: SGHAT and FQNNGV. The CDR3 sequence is CASSPGQGAFHEQFF. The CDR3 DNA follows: TGTGCCAGCAGCCCTGGACAGGGGGCTTTTCATGAGCAGTTCTTC.

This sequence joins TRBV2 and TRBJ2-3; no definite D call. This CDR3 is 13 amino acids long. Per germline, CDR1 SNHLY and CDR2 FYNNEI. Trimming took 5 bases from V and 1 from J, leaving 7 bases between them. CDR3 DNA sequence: TGTGCCAGCAGTATGGGCCGCACAGATACGCAGTATTTT. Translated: CASSMGRTDTQYF.

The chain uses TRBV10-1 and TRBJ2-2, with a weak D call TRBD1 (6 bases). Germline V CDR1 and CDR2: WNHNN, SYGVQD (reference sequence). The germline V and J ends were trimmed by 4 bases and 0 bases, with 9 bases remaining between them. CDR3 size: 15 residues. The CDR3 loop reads CASSAGTTNTGELFF. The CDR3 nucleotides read TGCGCCAGCAGTGCCGGGACAACGAACACCGGGGAGCTGTTTTTT.

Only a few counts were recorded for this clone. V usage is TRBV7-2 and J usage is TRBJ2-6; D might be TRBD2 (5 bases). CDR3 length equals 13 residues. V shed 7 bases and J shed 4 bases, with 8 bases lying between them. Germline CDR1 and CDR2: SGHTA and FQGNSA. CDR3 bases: TGTGCCAGCACCCCGGGAGGGGCCAACGTCCTGACTTTC. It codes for CASTPGGANVLTF.

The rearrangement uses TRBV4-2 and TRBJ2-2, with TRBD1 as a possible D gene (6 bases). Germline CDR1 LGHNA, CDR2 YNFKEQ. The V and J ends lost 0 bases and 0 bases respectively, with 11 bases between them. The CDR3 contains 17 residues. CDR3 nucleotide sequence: TGTGCCAGCAGCCAAGACTTACAGGGCGCGAACACCGGGGAGCTGTTTTTT. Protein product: CASSQDLQGANTGELFF.

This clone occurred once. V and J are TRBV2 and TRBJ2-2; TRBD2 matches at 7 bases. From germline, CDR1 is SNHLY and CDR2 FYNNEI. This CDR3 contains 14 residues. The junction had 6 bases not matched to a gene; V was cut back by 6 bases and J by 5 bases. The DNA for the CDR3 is TGTGCCAGCAGCCCTCGGGGGGTAACCGGGGAGCTGTTTTTT. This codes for CASSPRGVTGELFF.

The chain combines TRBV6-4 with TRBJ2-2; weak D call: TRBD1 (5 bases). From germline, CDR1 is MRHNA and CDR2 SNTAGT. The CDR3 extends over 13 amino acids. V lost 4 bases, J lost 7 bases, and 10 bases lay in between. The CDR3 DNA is TGTGCCAGCAGTGCCAGGGTGGACGGGGAGCTGTTTTTT. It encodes CASSARVDGELFF.

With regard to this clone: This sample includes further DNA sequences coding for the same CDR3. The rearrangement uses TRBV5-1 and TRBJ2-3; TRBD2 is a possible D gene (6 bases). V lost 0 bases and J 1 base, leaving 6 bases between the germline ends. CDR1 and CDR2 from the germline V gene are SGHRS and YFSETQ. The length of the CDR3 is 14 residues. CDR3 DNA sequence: TGCGCCAGCAGCTTGGGGGGGGGCACAGATACGCAGTATTTT. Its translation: CASSLGGGTDTQYF.

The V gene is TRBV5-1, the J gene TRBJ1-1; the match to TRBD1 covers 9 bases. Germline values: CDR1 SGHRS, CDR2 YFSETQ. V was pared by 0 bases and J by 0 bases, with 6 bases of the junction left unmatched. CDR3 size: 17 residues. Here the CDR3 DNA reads TGCGCCAGCAGCTTGGACAGGGGGCGGGAGGTGAACACTGAAGCTTTCTTT. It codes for CASSLDRGREVNTEAFF. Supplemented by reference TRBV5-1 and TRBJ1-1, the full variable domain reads KAGVTQTPRYLIKTRGQQVTLSCSPISGHRSVSWYQQTPGQGLQFLFEYFSETQRNKGNFPGRFSGRQFSNSRSEMNVSTLELGDSALYLCASSLDRGREVNTEAFFGQGTRLTVV.

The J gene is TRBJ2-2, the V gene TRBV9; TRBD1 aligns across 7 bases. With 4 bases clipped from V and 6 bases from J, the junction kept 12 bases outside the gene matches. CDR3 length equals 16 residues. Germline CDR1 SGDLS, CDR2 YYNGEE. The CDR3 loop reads CASSHQTGIESGELFF. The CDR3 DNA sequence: TGTGCCAGCAGCCACCAGACAGGGATAGAGTCCGGGGAGCTGTTTTTT.

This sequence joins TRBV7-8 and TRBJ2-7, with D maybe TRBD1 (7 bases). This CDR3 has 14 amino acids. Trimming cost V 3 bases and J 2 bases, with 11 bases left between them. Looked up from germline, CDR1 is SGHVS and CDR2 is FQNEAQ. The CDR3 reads CASSFQGGPYEQYF. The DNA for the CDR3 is TGTGCCAGCAGCTTTCAGGGGGGTCCCTACGAGCAGTACTTC.

The CDR3 spells CASSEAPRGGQETQYF. CDR3 nucleotide sequence: TGTGCCAGCAGTGAAGCTCCTCGCGGGGGGCAAGAGACCCAGTACTTC. The chain carries TRBV2 and TRBJ2-5; TRBD2 agrees at 8 bases. Germline CDR1 SNHLY, CDR2 FYNNEI. This CDR3 contains 16 residues. Losses at the gene ends were 0 bases for V and 2 bases for J; bases not matched to a gene: 5.

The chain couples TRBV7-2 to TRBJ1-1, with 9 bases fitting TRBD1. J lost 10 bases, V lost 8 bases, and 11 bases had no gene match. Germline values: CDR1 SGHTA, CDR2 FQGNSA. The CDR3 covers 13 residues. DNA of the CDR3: TGTGCCAGCGGAGTGGGAGGACAGGGGAGAGCTTTCTTT. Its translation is CASGVGGQGRAFF.

CDR3 sequence reads: CASSLDRINEKLFF. CDR3 DNA: TGTGCCAGCAGCTTAGACAGAATTAATGAAAAACTGTTTTTT. V is TRBV7-2 and J is TRBJ1-4; D gene ambiguous. Germline CDR1 reads SGHTA; CDR2 reads FQGNSA. This CDR3 has 14 amino acids. Trimming took 1 base from V and 4 from J, leaving 7 bases between them.

The CDR3 region is CAWAGQSLSYEQYF. The CDR3 DNA sequence: TGTGCCTGGGCGGGACAGTCCCTCTCCTACGAGCAGTACTTC. The V call is TRBV30, the J call TRBJ2-7; weak D call: TRBD1 (7 bases). The V and J ends lost 5 bases and 0 bases respectively, with 14 bases between them. Germline loops: CDR1 GTSNPN, CDR2 SVGIG (reference sequence). This CDR3 contains 14 residues.

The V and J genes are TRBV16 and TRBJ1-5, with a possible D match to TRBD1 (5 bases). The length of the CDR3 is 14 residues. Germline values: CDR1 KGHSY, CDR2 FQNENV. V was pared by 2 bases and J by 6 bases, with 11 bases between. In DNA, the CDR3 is TGTGCCAGCAGCCAAGGGGGGTACGGTCAGCCCCAGCATTTT. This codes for CASSQGGYGQPQHF.